The entry below gives a single T cell receptor (beta chain) sequence along with its context. Trimming removed 0 bases at V and 2 bases at J, with 14 bases between. Germline lookup yields CDR1 DFQATT and CDR2 SNEGSKA (reference sequence). The CDR3 has 15 residues. The source of the sample is a study of T cells in Graves' hyperthyroidism and ophthalmopathy. Researchers amplified the TCR beta CDR3 regions from RNA transcripts. RT-PCR in the first round (using the HTBI primer set) targeted the TCR CDR3. TCRdb re-called the multiplex PCR reads with MiXCR, one entry per CDR3 protein. The sample lists over 450,000 distinct CDR3 sequences; about 15% were seen once. Each diagnosis drew on symptoms, thyroxine, TRAb, thyroid ultrasound and orbital computed tomography findings. The authors took PBMCs from 10 ml fresh peripheral blood.

This chain uses TRBV20-1 with TRBJ2-7; D perhaps matches TRBD1 (6 bases). The sample was blood. This receptor was obtained from a woman under 30 with Graves' ophthalmopathy. CDR3 protein: CSARDRWGPAYEQYF. The DNA of the CDR3 is TGCAGTGCTAGAGATCGATGGGGGCCAGCCTACGAGCAGTACTTC.